The sequence of this T cell receptor beta chain was determined in a study of T cells in Graves' hyperthyroidism and ophthalmopathy. Study at large: Peripheral blood specimens were obtained at initial diagnosis, prior to any treatment.

Each ophthalmopathy patient scored at least 3 on the Clinical Activity Score and at least 4 on NOSPECS grade, with duration under 3 months. Based on clinical symptoms, serum thyroxine and TRAb, thyroid ultrasound and orbital computed tomography, diagnoses were reached. Study-level points and caveats: Ophthalmopathy and stable hyperthyroidism were told apart by a 13 V-J model.

In regard to this clonotype: Its matching antigen is unknown.

TCR beta CDR3 regions were amplified from RNA transcripts. RT-PCR in the first round (using the HTBI primer set) targeted the TCR CDR3. TCRdb called the multiplex PCR reads again in MiXCR, with one record for every CDR3 protein. The sample records 500,000 to 650,000 distinct CDR3 sequences, just under 20% being singletons. V lost 4 bases, J lost 0 bases, and 7 bases stayed unmatched. Germline loops: CDR1 MNHNS, CDR2 SASEGT. The CDR3 is made up of 16 amino acids. The gene calls are TRBV6-1 and TRBJ2-5; TRBD2 matches at 8 bases. The material sequenced was blood. This clonotype originated in a man aged 40-50 years with Graves' ophthalmopathy. The DNA of the CDR3 is TGTGCCAGCAGTGGGAAAGCGGGAGACAACCAAGAGACCCAGTACTTC. It codes for CASSGKAGDNQETQYF.